The rows below give T cell receptor beta chains drawn from one sample of a study of blood T cell repertoires in COVID-19. Only in-frame clones appear in the TCRdb table, and some are missing; sequencing was by immunoSEQ multiplex PCR. Of 300,000 to 400,000 clones listed, 75% to 90% are singletons. Specimen: peripheral blood. These receptors were taken from a woman aged 55-69 years with COVID-19, enrolled during active disease. CDR3s include the opening cysteine and the closing phenylalanine or tryptophan. D genes are given only for firm matches. Clone size, where shown, is once, few, many, or a class for clones that have expanded.

>NA|TRBV12-5|TRBD2|TRBJ2-2
CASGLVRTSGGNTGELFF
TGTGCTAGTGGTTTGGTACGGACTAGCGGGGGGAACACCGGGGAGCTGTTTTTT
>NA|TRBV7-7|NA|TRBJ1-5
CASSSRGLGQPQHF
TGTGCCAGCAGCTCGAGGGGGTTGGGTCAGCCCCAGCATTTT
>NA|TRBV10-3|TRBD1|TRBJ2-5
CAITDRGQETQYF
TGTGCCATCACCGACAGGGGCCAAGAGACCCAGTACTTC
>NA|TRBV5-1|NA|TRBJ1-2
CASSYGQNYGYTF
TGCGCCAGCAGCTATGGACAAAACTATGGCTACACCTTC
>NA|TRBV5-1|TRBD1|TRBJ1-2
CASSWDRLNDYGYTF
TGCGCCAGCAGCTGGGACAGACTCAATGACTATGGCTACACCTTC
>NA|TRBV12-3/TRBV12-4|TRBD1|TRBJ2-5
CASSLVTGRTQYF
TGTGCCAGCAGTTTAGTGACAGGGAGGACCCAGTACTTC
>many|TRBV6-1|TRBD1|TRBJ1-2
CASSEATGAGGYTF
TGTGCCAGCAGTGAAGCGACAGGGGCCGGTGGCTACACCTTC
>NA|TRBV4-3|TRBD1|TRBJ1-1
CASSHGQGNTEAFF
TGCGCCAGCAGCCACGGACAGGGGAACACTGAAGCTTTCTTT
>NA|TRBV6-5|TRBD1|TRBJ1-6
CASSYTPDRANSPLHF
TGTGCCAGCAGTTACACTCCGGACAGGGCTAATTCACCCCTCCACTTT
>NA|TRBV5-1|NA|TRBJ1-2
CASSWQVASYGYTF
TGCGCCAGCAGCTGGCAGGTCGCGAGCTATGGCTACACCTTC
>NA|TRBV28|NA|TRBJ1-2
CASRLGGGGYTF
TGTGCCAGCAGGTTAGGGGGGGGCGGCTACACCTTC
>once|TRBV6-5|NA|TRBJ1-2
CASLTGDGVYGYTF
TGTGCCAGTCTGACGGGGGACGGTGTGTATGGCTACACCTTC
>NA|TRBV10-3|TRBD1|TRBJ1-1
CAISYDRGLGNTEAFF
TGTGCCATCAGTTACGACAGGGGGCTCGGGAACACTGAAGCTTTCTTT
>few|TRBV4-1|NA|TRBJ1-5
CASSHLLTGPAGQPQHF
TGCGCCAGCAGCCACCTCCTTACAGGGCCAGCAGGTCAGCCCCAGCATTTT
>NA|TRBV7-2|NA|TRBJ1-5
CASSLAAGGLWQPQHF
TGTGCCAGCAGCTTAGCGGCGGGGGGGCTATGGCAGCCCCAGCATTTT
>NA|TRBV6-2/TRBV6-3|NA|TRBJ1-5
CASSYDSENQPQHF
TGTGCCAGCAGTTACGACAGTGAAAATCAGCCCCAGCATTTT
>NA|TRBV19|TRBD1|TRBJ1-2
CASTTRRTGGGGYTF
TGTGCCAGCACCACCCGACGGACAGGGGGTGGAGGCTACACCTTC
>NA|TRBV7-2|NA|TRBJ2-1
CASSLTGGQAEQFF
TGTGCCAGCAGCTTAACGGGGGGCCAGGCTGAGCAGTTCTTC
>NA|TRBV2|NA|TRBJ1-1
CASSEIRGKAFF
TGTGCCAGCAGTGAAATCAGGGGAAAAGCTTTCTTT
>once|TRBV5-4|NA|TRBJ1-4
CASSLRGSGEKLFF
TGTGCCAGCAGCTTAAGAGGGAGTGGTGAAAAACTGTTTTTT
>once|TRBV7-8|TRBD1|TRBJ2-7
CASSILRTGKGHEQYF
TGTGCCAGCAGCATACTAAGGACAGGGAAAGGGCACGAGCAGTACTTC
>NA|TRBV9|TRBD2|TRBJ2-3
CASSPGRGGITDTQYF
TGTGCCAGCAGCCCAGGGCGGGGGGGAATCACAGATACGCAGTATTTT
>NA|TRBV7-9|NA|TRBJ1-1
CASSIGTTMNTEAFF
TGTGCCAGCAGTATTGGGACAACGATGAACACTGAAGCTTTCTTT
>NA|TRBV14|TRBD1|TRBJ1-1
CASSRLQGGNTEAFF
TGTGCCAGCAGCCGTTTACAGGGGGGGAACACTGAAGCTTTCTTT